Shown below are 26 T cell receptor beta chains from a single sample sequenced in a study of blood T cell repertoires in COVID-19. Repertoires were generated with immunoSEQ multiplex PCR, while TCRdb's copy carries only in-frame clones and drops some. The sample records approximately 260,000 clones, 86% being singletons. Sequencing was carried out using PBMCs or T cells enriched from blood (not recorded which). The receptor set was obtained from a woman between 35 and 50 years old with acute COVID-19.

This clone has a single count. The chain links TRBV6-2 or TRBV6-3 to TRBJ1-2; D gene ambiguous. V dropped 2 bases and J dropped 0 bases, with 13 bases sitting between them. Looked up from germline, CDR1 is MNHEY and CDR2 is SVGEGT. The CDR3 totals 16 residues. This CDR3 is CASSYPRVASNYGYTF. The DNA of the CDR3 is TGTGCCAGCAGTTACCCCCGGGTGGCATCTAACTATGGCTACACCTTC.

The J gene is TRBJ1-2, the V gene TRBV6-5; tentative D call: TRBD1 (5 bases). The CDR3 length is 13 residues. V dropped 4 bases and J dropped 4 bases, with 10 bases sitting between them. Germline-derived CDR1 and CDR2 are MNHEY and SVGAGI. CDR3 in DNA: TGTGCCAGCAGTTTCCCGGGGGGCTATGGCTACACCTTC. Residues: CASSFPGGYGYTF.

The genes are TRBV5-1 and TRBJ1-1; TRBD1 aligns across 11 bases. CDR1 is SGHRS and CDR2 is YFSETQ in the germline V gene. J gave up 6 bases and V 1 base, and 8 bases lay outside the gene matches. The length of the CDR3 is 16 residues. CDR3 sequence (DNA): TGCGCCAGCAGCTTGAGTGGGACAGGGGGAGGAGCTGAAGCTTTCTTT. This codes for CASSLSGTGGGAEAFF.

The V gene is TRBV25-1, the J gene TRBJ2-2; 12 nucleotides align to TRBD2. With V trimmed by 8 bases and J by 0 bases, 7 bases remained unmatched. CDR3 size: 17 residues. CDR1 MGHDK and CDR2 SYGVNS come from the germline V gene. CDR3 in DNA: TGTGCCAGCGAACGGACTAGCGGGACTCCGAACACCGGGGAGCTGTTTTTT. Translation: CASERTSGTPNTGELFF.

This chain uses TRBV19 with TRBJ1-1, with a weak D call TRBD1 (6 bases). The CDR3 runs to 14 residues. V was shortened by 1 base and J by 6 bases, with 12 bases between the two germline ends. Germline CDR1 LNHDA, CDR2 SQIVND (reference sequence). CDR3 sequence reads: CASSIVGGPAEAFF. The CDR3 DNA reads TGTGCCAGTAGTATAGTCGGGGGGCCCGCTGAAGCTTTCTTT.

With respect to this clone: This sample also contains other DNA sequences that code for the same CDR3. The V gene is TRBV20-1, the J gene TRBJ2-3, with no clear D. Germline loops: CDR1 DFQATT, CDR2 SNEGSKA (reference sequence). V dropped 4 bases and J dropped 2 bases, with 4 bases sitting between them. This CDR3 is 11 amino acids long. This chain's CDR3 is CSATITDTQYF. The CDR3 region has the DNA TGCAGTGCTACAATCACAGATACGCAGTATTTT.

V gene TRBV19 combines with J gene TRBJ2-7; D is possibly TRBD1 (5 bases). This CDR3 contains 18 residues. Trimming left V 3 bases short and J 7 bases short, with 28 bases between. Germline CDR1 LNHDA, CDR2 SQIVND (reference sequence). Here the CDR3 DNA reads TGTGCCAGTAGTATGAAGTCGGTATCTGGACACTCCAGGAAGGAGCAGTACTTC. This codes for CASSMKSVSGHSRKEQYF.

The chain uses TRBV6-6 and TRBJ1-6; perhaps TRBD1 as D (5 bases). With 0 bases removed from V and 6 bases from J, the gap between germline ends came to 12 bases. The length of the CDR3 is 16 residues. CDR1 and CDR2 from the germline V gene are MNHNY and SVGAGI (reference sequence). The CDR3 is CASSYSLQGGNSPLHF. The CDR3 bases are TGTGCCAGCAGTTACTCGTTGCAGGGAGGTAATTCACCCCTCCACTTT.

The chain uses TRBV18 and TRBJ2-7; D might be TRBD1 (7 bases). CDR3 length equals 15 residues. Germline V gene sequence: CDR1 KGHSH, CDR2 LQKENI. Trimming pared 6 bases from V and 5 bases from J, leaving 20 bases between. CDR3 bases: TGTGCCAGCTCTTTCGGGAGACAGGGCTTCGACGAGCAGTACTTC. It specifies CASSFGRQGFDEQYF. Full variable domain (rest looked up from reference TRBV18 and TRBJ2-7): NAGVMQNPRHLVRRRGQEARLRCSPMKGHSHVYWYRQLPEEGLKFMVYLQKENIIDESGMPKERFSAEFPKEGPSILRIQQVVRGDSAAYFCASSFGRQGFDEQYFGPGTRLTVT.

Points on this clone: An end of the junction differs from the germline gene, which may be a read error. The chain uses TRBV3-1 (or the pseudogene TRBV3-2) and TRBJ1-1; D is uncertain. This CDR3 region has 12 residues. In germline, CDR1 is LGHDT, CDR2 YNNKEL (reference sequence). The CDR3 loop is CASSRGNNEAFF. CDR3 DNA sequence: TGTGCCAGCAGCCGAGGGAACAATGAAGCTTTCTTT.

The gene calls are TRBV5-8 and TRBJ1-5, with no clear D. Germline V gene sequence: CDR1 SGHTS, CDR2 YDEGEE. Trimming shortened V by 1 base and J by 0 bases, and 8 bases separated the two germline ends. The CDR3 runs 15 residues. The CDR3 DNA reads TGTGCCAGCAGCTTGTCGGTGAATAGCAATCAGCCCCAGCATTTT. Its translation: CASSLSVNSNQPQHF. Full variable domain (rest looked up from reference TRBV5-8 and TRBJ1-5): EAGVTQSPTHLIKTRGQQATLRCSPISGHTSVYWYQQALGLGLQFLLWYDEGEERNRGNFPPRFSGRQFPNYSSELNVNALELEDSALYLCASSLSVNSNQPQHFGDGTRLSIL.

The chain couples TRBV19 to TRBJ2-3; TRBD2 might be the D (5 bases). Germline CDR1 reads LNHDA; CDR2 reads SQIVND (reference sequence). The V and J ends lost 3 bases and 2 bases respectively, with 15 bases between them. CDR3 size: 16 residues. CDR3 sequence (DNA): TGTGCCAGTAGTATGGTCGCTAGCCTGACCACAGATACGCAGTATTTT. It encodes CASSMVASLTTDTQYF.

This CDR3 is CASSTLTGSNEKLFF. The CDR3 nucleotides read TGTGCCAGCAGCACTCTGACAGGCTCTAATGAAAAACTGTTTTTT. The V gene is TRBV7-9, the J gene TRBJ1-4; TRBD1 might be the D (6 bases). The CDR3 has 15 residues. V was pared by 5 bases and J by 3 bases, with 13 bases between. In germline, CDR1 is SEHNR, CDR2 FQNEAQ (reference sequence).

J is TRBJ2-7 and V is TRBV18, with 8 positions matching TRBD1. The CDR3 is made up of 14 amino acids. Germline V gives CDR1 KGHSH, CDR2 LQKENI. After removal of 6 bases from V and 2 bases from J, the junction contained 6 bases not matched to a gene. DNA of the CDR3: TGTGCCAGCTCCTTGACAGGGGTTGCCTACGAGCAGTACTTC. Amino acid sequence: CASSLTGVAYEQYF.

The chain combines TRBV18 with TRBJ2-5; a weak D match, TRBD2 (5 bases). V was pared by 0 bases and J by 4 bases, with 9 bases between. From germline, CDR1 is KGHSH and CDR2 LQKENI. This CDR3 region has 14 residues. In DNA, the CDR3 is TGTGCCAGCTCACCACCTAATGAGGGAGAGACCCAGTACTTC. Its translation: CASSPPNEGETQYF.

The chain uses TRBV6-5 and TRBJ1-5; D may be TRBD1 (5 bases). V was pared by 8 bases and J by 4 bases, with 12 bases between. The CDR3 runs to 13 residues. Germline-derived CDR1 and CDR2 are MNHEY and SVGAGI. CDR3 region: CASGAKFNQPQHF. The CDR3 DNA reads TGTGCCAGCGGGGCGAAATTTAATCAGCCCCAGCATTTT.

This clone was counted a few times. The rearrangement joins TRBV5-6 to TRBJ1-2; 10 bases agree with TRBD1. The ends lost 4 bases at V and 3 bases at J; junction bases unmatched: 9. CDR1 is SGHDT and CDR2 is YYEEEE in the germline V gene. The CDR3 sequence is 16 residues long. CDR3 bases: TGTGCCAGCAGCCCGGGGACAGGGGCACGCGACTATGGCTACACCTTC. Its protein is CASSPGTGARDYGYTF.

This sequence joins TRBV9 and TRBJ2-7; a possible D gene is TRBD2 (5 bases). V lost 6 bases to trimming and J lost 2 bases, with 15 bases between them. The CDR3 length is 14 residues. The germline gives CDR1 SGDLS, CDR2 YYNGEE. The CDR3 is CASNRLGLTYEQYF. CDR3 bases: TGTGCCAGCAACCGACTTGGACTCACCTACGAGCAGTACTTC.

The chain combines TRBV4-1 with TRBJ1-2; TRBD1 might be the D (5 bases). Trimming stripped 0 bases from V and 3 bases from J, with 11 bases between. The germline CDR1 and CDR2 sequences are MGHRA and YSYEKL. The CDR3 is 15 amino acids. CDR3 protein: CASSQERRTHYGYTF. The CDR3 DNA follows: TGCGCCAGCAGCCAAGAGCGACGGACACACTATGGCTACACCTTC.

The CDR3 loop is CASSPSGTGSYGYTF. The CDR3, as DNA: TGTGCCAGCTCACCTTCCGGGACAGGGAGCTATGGCTACACCTTC. The chain employs TRBV18 and TRBJ1-2, with TRBD1 matching over 9 bases. The germline V gene has CDR1 KGHSH and CDR2 LQKENI. Trimming took 3 bases from V and 4 from J; bases not matched to a gene: 6. CDR3 length: 15 amino acids.

This clone was picked up a small number of times. V usage is TRBV14 and J usage is TRBJ2-5; tentatively, D is TRBD2 (6 bases). The CDR3 spans 13 residues. V shed 1 base and J shed 6 bases, with 9 bases lying between them. Per germline, CDR1 SGHDN and CDR2 FVKESK. This chain's CDR3 is CASSQAGSQTQYF. The CDR3 bases are TGTGCCAGCAGCCAAGCCGGGAGCCAGACCCAGTACTTC.

The rearrangement links TRBV15 to TRBJ1-1; D uncertain. The V end was cut by 1 base, the J end by 11 bases, with 14 bases between. This CDR3 spans 13 amino acids. The germline V gene has CDR1 LNHNV and CDR2 YYDKDF (reference sequence). CDR3 loop: CATSRATAGWAFF. CDR3 DNA: TGTGCCACCAGCAGAGCCACAGCGGGGTGGGCTTTCTTT. The entire variable domain, with the rest obtained from reference TRBV15 and TRBJ1-1, is as follows: DAMVIQNPRYQVTQFGKPVTLSCSQTLNHNVMYWYQQKSSQAPKLLFHYYDKDFNNEADTPDNFQSRRPNTSFCFLDIRSPGLGDTAMYLCATSRATAGWAFFGQGTRLTVV.

The rearrangement joins TRBV10-2 to TRBJ2-1; 12 bases map to TRBD2. V lost 2 bases, J lost 8 bases, and 4 bases stayed unmatched. The CDR3 is 15 amino acids. Germline CDR1 and CDR2: WSHSY and SAAADI. CDR3 protein: CASSETSGRFDEQFF. CDR3 coding DNA: TGCGCCAGCAGTGAGACTAGCGGGAGGTTTGATGAGCAGTTCTTC.

This sequence joins TRBV7-2 and TRBJ2-1; D uncertain. V shed 0 bases and J shed 0 bases, with 6 bases lying between them. Germline CDR1 SGHTA, CDR2 FQGNSA. The CDR3 consists of 15 residues. The CDR3, as DNA: TGTGCCAGCAGCTTAGCGAAGAGCTCCTACAATGAGCAGTTCTTC. It is translated as CASSLAKSSYNEQFF. The variable domain in full, with the rest retrieved from reference TRBV7-2 and TRBJ2-1, is GAGVSQSPSNKVTEKGKDVELRCDPISGHTALYWYRQSLGQGLEFLIYFQGNSAPDKSGLPSDRFSAERTGGSVSTLTIQRTQQEDSAVYLCASSLAKSSYNEQFFGPGTRLTVL.

J is TRBJ2-6 and V is TRBV6-5; tentative D call: TRBD2 (5 bases). The CDR3 is 13 residues long. Trimming cost V 8 bases and J 4 bases, with 9 bases left between them. From germline, CDR1 is MNHEY and CDR2 SVGAGI. The CDR3 nucleotides read TGTGCCAGCCAGAGGAGGGGGGCCAACGTCCTGACTTTC. Translating it yields CASQRRGANVLTF.

The chain combines TRBV6-5 with TRBJ2-7, with D perhaps matching TRBD2 (5 bases). Per germline, CDR1 MNHEY and CDR2 SVGAGI. The CDR3 runs to 14 residues. V was trimmed by 4 bases and J by 3 bases, leaving 13 bases between them. The CDR3 here is CASSSTGNNYEQYF. CDR3 bases: TGTGCCAGCAGTTCGACCGGGAACAACTACGAGCAGTACTTC.